This T cell receptor (beta chain) was documented in a study of shared clonotypes between healthy human individuals. Overall study: Each donor contributed plates that comprised three CD4 naive, three CD4 memory, two CD8 naive and one CD8 memory.

Several immunoSEQ 96-well plates shared each subset's DNA, each plate a replicate. As handled by the study authors: Quality scores were absent from the junction-only immunoSEQ sequences, so filtering differed. TCRdb's copy holds only in-frame clones and misses some; the assay was immunoSEQ multiplex PCR. V, J and clone size were drawn from that table, and D and trimming were deduced from the DNA. This sample carries roughly 650,000 clones, around 97% of them seen once, and the ten largest clones take roughly 0.055%. This clone was counted a single time. Its target is not known. Study-wide results and caveats: Sorted-subset sequencing was shown by rarefaction to be incomplete despite large depth.

CDR3 length equals 14 residues. CDR1 is MNHEY, CDR2 SVGAGI, per germline. J is TRBJ2-5 and V is TRBV6-5; possibly TRBD2 for D (6 bases). The J call is uncertain, as TRBJ2-7 better fits the DNA end. Sequenced: naive CD4+ T cells sorted from blood. Noted subset: CD45RA+ positively selected. This receptor was obtained from a woman between 25 and 40 years old in good health. This CDR3 is CASSRAGPSYEQYF. CDR3 DNA: TGTGCCAGCAGTAGGGCGGGGCCCTCCTACGAGCAGTACTTC.